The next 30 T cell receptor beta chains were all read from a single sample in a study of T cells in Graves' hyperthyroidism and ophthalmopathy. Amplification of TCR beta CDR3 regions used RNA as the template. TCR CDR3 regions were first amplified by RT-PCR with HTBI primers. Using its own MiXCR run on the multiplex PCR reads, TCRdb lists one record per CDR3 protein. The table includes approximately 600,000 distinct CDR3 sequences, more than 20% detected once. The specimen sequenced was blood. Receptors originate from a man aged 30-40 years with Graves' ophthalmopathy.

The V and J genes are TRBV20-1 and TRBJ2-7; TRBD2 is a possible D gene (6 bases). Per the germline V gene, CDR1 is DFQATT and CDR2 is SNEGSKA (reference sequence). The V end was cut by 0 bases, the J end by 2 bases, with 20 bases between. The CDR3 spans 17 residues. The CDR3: CSARDPAGFSGAYEQYF. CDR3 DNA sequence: TGCAGTGCTAGAGATCCGGCGGGGTTCTCTGGGGCCTACGAGCAGTACTTC.

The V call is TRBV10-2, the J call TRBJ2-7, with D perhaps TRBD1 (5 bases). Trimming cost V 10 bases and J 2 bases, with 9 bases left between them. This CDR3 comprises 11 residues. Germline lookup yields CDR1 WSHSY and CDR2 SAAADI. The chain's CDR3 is CATGPAYEQYF. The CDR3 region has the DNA TGCGCCACAGGGCCGGCCTACGAGCAGTACTTC.

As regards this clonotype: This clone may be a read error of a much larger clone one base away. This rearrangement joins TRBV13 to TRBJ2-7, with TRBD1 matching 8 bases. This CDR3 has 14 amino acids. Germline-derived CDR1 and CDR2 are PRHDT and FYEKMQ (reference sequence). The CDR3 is CTSSSDRASYEQYF. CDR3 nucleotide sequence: TGTACCAGCAGCTCGGACAGGGCCTCCTACGAGCAGTACTTC.

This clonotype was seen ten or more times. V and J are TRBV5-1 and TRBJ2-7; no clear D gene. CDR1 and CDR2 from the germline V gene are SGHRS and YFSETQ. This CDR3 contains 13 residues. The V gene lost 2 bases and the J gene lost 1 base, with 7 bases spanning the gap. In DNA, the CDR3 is TGCGCCAGCAGCTTCACAGTATCCTACGAGCAGTACTTC. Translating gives CASSFTVSYEQYF. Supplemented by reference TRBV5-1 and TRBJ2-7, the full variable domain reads KAGVTQTPRYLIKTRGQQVTLSCSPISGHRSVSWYQQTPGQGLQFLFEYFSETQRNKGNFPGRFSGRQFSNSRSEMNVSTLELGDSALYLCASSFTVSYEQYFGPGTRLTVT.

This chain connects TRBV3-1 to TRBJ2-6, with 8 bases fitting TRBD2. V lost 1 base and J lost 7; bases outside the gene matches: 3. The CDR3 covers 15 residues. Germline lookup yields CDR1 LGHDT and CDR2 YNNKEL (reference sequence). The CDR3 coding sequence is TGTGCCAGCAGCCAAGCAGCGGGAGTCGCCAACGTCCTGACTTTC. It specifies CASSQAAGVANVLTF.

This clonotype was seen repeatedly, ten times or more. CDR3 loop: CASSYDGRAGTDTQYF. For the CDR3, the DNA is TGTGCCAGCAGTTATGACGGGAGGGCCGGTACAGATACGCAGTATTTT. V is TRBV6-1 and J is TRBJ2-3; the match to TRBD2 covers 8 bases. The germline gives CDR1 MNHNS, CDR2 SASEGT. CDR3 length: 16 amino acids. V was pared by 5 bases and J by 3 bases, with 10 bases of the junction left unmatched.

The CDR3 reads CSARDSAGFLNIQYF. Here the CDR3 DNA reads TGCAGTGCTAGAGATTCGGCCGGGTTTTTAAACATTCAGTACTTC. V usage is TRBV20-1 and J usage is TRBJ2-4; no reliable D call. CDR3 length: 15 residues. V lost 0 bases, J lost 6 bases, and 15 bases lay in between. Looked up from germline, CDR1 is DFQATT and CDR2 is SNEGSKA (reference sequence).

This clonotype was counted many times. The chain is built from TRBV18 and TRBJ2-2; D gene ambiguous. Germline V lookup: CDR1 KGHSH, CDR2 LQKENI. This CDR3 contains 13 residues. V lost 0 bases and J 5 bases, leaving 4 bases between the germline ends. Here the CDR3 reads CASSPPRTGELFF. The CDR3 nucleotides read TGTGCCAGCTCACCACCTCGTACCGGGGAGCTGTTTTTT.

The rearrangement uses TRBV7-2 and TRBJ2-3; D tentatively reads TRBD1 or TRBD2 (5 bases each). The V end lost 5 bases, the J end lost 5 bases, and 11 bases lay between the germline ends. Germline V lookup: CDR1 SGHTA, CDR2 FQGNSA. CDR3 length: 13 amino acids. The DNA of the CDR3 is TGTGCCAGCAGCCGGACACGGGGAGATACGCAGTATTTT. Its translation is CASSRTRGDTQYF. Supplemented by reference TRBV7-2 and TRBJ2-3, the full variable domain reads GAGVSQSPSNKVTEKGKDVELRCDPISGHTALYWYRQSLGQGLEFLIYFQGNSAPDKSGLPSDRFSAERTGGSVSTLTIQRTQQEDSAVYLCASSRTRGDTQYFGPGTRLTVL.

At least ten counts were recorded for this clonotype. The CDR3 nucleotides are TGTGCCAGCAGTTACGACCGGGACAGGGACTACGAGCAGTACTTC. Translated: CASSYDRDRDYEQYF. V is TRBV11-2 and J is TRBJ2-7; TRBD1 aligns across 9 bases. The CDR3 is made up of 15 amino acids. The trim removed 6 bases at V and 3 bases at J, leaving 9 bases unmatched. The germline V gene encodes CDR1 SGHAT and CDR2 FQNNGV.

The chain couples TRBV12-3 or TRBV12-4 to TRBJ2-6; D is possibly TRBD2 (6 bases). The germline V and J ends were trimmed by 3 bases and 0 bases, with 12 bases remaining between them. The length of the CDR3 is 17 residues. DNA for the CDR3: TGTGCCAGCAGTTTTGGAGGGGCCAGCTCTGGGGCCAACGTCCTGACTTTC. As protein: CASSFGGASSGANVLTF.

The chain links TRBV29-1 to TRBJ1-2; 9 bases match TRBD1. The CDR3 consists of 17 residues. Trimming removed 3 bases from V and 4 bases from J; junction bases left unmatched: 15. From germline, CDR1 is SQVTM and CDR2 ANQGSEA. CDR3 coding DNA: TGCAGCGTTGACATCACGGGACAGGGACTGTTTGGCTATGGCTACACCTTC. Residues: CSVDITGQGLFGYGYTF.

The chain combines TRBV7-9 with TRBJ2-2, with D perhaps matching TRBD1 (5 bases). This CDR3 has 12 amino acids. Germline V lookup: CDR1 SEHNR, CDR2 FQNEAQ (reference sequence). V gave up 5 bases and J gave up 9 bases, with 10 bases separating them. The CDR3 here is CASSRTTRELFF. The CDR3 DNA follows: TGTGCCAGCAGCCGGACAACCAGGGAGCTGTTTTTT.

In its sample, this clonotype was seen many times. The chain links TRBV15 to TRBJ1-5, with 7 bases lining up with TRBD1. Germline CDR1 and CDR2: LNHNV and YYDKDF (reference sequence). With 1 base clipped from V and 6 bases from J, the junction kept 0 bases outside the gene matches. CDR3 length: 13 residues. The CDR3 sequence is CATSRGTGQPQHF. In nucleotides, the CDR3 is TGTGCCACCAGCAGAGGGACAGGTCAGCCCCAGCATTTT.

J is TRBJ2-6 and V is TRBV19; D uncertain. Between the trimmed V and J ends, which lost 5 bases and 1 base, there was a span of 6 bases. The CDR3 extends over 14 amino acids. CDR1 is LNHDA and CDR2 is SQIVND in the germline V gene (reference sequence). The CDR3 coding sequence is TGTGCCAGTAGTCAGGCGTCTGGGGCCAACGTCCTGACTTTC. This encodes CASSQASGANVLTF.

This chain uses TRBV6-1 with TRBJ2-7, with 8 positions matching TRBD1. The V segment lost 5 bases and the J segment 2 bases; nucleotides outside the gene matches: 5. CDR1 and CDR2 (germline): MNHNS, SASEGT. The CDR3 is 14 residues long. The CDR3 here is CASSKRTGTYEQYF. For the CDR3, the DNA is TGTGCCAGCAGTAAACGGACAGGGACCTACGAGCAGTACTTC.

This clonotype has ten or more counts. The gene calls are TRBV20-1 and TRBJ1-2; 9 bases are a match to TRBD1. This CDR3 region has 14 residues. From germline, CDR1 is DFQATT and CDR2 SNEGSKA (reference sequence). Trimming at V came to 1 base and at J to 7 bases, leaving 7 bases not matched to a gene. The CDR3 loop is CSARGDRVGGGYTF. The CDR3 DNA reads TGCAGTGCTAGAGGGGACAGGGTCGGGGGTGGCTACACCTTC.

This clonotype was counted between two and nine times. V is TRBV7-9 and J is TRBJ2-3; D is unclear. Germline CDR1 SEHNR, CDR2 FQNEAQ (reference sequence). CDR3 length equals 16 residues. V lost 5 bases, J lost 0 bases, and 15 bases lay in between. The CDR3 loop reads CASSHPQAFSTDTQYF. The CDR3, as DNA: TGTGCCAGCAGCCACCCTCAGGCTTTTAGCACAGATACGCAGTATTTT. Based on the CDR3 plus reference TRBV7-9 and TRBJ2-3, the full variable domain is DTGVSQNPRHKITKRGQNVTFRCDPISEHNRLYWYRQTLGQGPEFLTYFQNEAQLEKSRLLSDRFSAERPKGSFSTLEIQRTEQGDSAMYLCASSHPQAFSTDTQYFGPGTRLTVL.

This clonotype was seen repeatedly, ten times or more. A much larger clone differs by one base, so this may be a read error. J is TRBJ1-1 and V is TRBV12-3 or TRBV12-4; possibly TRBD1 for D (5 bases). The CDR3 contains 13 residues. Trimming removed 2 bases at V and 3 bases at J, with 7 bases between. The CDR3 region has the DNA TGTGCCAGCAGTTTATCAGGGTACACTGAAGCTTTCTTT. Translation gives CASSLSGYTEAFF.

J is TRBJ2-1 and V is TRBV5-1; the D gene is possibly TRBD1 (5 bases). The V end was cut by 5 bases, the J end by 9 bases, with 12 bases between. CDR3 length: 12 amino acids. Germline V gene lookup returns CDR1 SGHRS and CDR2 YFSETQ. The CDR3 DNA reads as TGCGCCAGCAGACCCCCTAGGGGTGAGCAGTTCTTC. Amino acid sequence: CASRPPRGEQFF.

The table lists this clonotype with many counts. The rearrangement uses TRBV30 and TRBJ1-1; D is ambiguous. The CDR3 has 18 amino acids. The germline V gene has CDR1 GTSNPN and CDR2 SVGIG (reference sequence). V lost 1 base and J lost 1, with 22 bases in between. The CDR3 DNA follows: TGTGCCTGGAGTGCCTTCCCATCACCCAGACAATGGAACACTGAAGCTTTCTTT. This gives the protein CAWSAFPSPRQWNTEAFF. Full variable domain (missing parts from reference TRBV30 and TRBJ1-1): SQTIHQWPATLVQPVGSPLSLECTVEGTSNPNLYWYRQAAGRGLQLLFYSVGIGQISSEVPQNLSASRPQDRQFILSSKKLLLSDSGFYLCAWSAFPSPRQWNTEAFFGQGTRLTVV.

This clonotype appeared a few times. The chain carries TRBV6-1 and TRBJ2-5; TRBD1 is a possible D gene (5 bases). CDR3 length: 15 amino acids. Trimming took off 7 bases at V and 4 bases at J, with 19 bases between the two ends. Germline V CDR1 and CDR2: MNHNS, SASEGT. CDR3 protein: CASTSDILPRETQYF. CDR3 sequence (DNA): TGTGCCAGCACTTCGGACATTCTGCCCCGAGAGACCCAGTACTTC.

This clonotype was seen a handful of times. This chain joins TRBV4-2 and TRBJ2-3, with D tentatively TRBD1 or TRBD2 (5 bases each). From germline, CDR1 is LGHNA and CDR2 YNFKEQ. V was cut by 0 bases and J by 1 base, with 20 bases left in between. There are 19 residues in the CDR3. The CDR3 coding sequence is TGTGCCAGCAGCCAAGATCGTTTTAGGCGGTCGGGGCGCACAGATACGCAGTATTTT. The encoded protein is CASSQDRFRRSGRTDTQYF.

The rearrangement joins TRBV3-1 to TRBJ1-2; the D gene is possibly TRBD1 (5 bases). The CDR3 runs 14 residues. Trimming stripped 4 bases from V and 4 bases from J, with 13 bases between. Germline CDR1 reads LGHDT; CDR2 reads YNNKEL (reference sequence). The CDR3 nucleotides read TGTGCCAGCAGCCCAACTGGGGGGAGCTATGGCTACACCTTC. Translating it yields CASSPTGGSYGYTF.

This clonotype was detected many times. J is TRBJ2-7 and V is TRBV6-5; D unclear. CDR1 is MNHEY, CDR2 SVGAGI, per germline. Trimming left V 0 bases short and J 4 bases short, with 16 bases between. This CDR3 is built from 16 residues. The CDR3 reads CASSYSSSQSGYEQYF. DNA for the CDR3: TGTGCCAGCAGTTACTCGAGTAGCCAGAGTGGGTACGAGCAGTACTTC.

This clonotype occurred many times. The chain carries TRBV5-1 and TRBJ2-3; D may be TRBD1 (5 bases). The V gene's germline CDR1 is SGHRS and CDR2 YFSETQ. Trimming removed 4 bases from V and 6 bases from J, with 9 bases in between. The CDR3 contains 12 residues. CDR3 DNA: TGCGCCAGCAGCCTGAAGGGGGATACGCAGTATTTT. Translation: CASSLKGDTQYF.

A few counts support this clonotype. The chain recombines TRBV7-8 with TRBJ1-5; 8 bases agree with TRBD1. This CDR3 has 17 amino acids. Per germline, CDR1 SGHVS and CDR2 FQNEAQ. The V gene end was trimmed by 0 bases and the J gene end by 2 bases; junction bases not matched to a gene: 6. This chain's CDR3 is CASSLAPLTGGNQPQHF. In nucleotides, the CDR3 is TGTGCCAGCAGCTTAGCCCCCCTGACAGGGGGCAATCAGCCCCAGCATTTT.

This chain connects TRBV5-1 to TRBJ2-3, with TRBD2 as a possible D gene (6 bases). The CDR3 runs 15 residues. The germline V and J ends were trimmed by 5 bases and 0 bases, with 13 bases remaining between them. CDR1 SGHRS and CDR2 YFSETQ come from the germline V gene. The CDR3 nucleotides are TGCGCCAGCAGGGACGCGGGACCCAGCACAGATACGCAGTATTTT. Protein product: CASRDAGPSTDTQYF.

The CDR3 loop reads CASSVDSNNQPQHF. The CDR3 DNA reads as TGTGCCAGTAGTGTGGACAGTAACAATCAGCCCCAGCATTTT. The chain uses TRBV19 and TRBJ1-5; TRBD1 might be the D (6 bases). Germline V gene data show CDR1 as LNHDA and CDR2 as SQIVND (reference sequence). Trimming pared 5 bases from V and 3 bases from J, leaving 11 bases between. This CDR3 is built from 14 residues.

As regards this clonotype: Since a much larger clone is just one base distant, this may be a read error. The DNA of the CDR3 is TGTGCCAGCAGCTTACACGGGGGGGGAGAGGGGGGCGGCTACACCTTC. Translation: CASSLHGGGEGGGYTF. The genes are TRBV7-2 and TRBJ1-2, with D possibly matching TRBD1 (6 bases). The length of the CDR3 is 16 residues. Trimming shortened V by 2 bases and J by 8 bases, and 21 bases separated the two germline ends. Germline CDR1 reads SGHTA; CDR2 reads FQGNSA. The variable domain in full, completed from reference TRBV7-2 and TRBJ1-2, reads GAGVSQSPSNKVTEKGKDVELRCDPISGHTALYWYRQSLGQGLEFLIYFQGNSAPDKSGLPSDRFSAERTGGSVSTLTIQRTQQEDSAVYLCASSLHGGGEGGGYTFGSGTRLTVV.